Listed below are T cell receptor beta chains from one sample, sequenced in a study of T cell responses to AZD1222 COVID-19 vaccine. Libraries were prepared by immunoSEQ multiplex PCR; TCRdb keeps only in-frame clonotypes and omits some of them. The sample consists of under 200,000 clones, 80% to 90% of them appearing once. Sequences were derived from peripheral blood, sampled on day 0 of MenACWY control vaccination. These TCRs come from an adult in good health. Both conserved end residues are part of each CDR3. The order of the fields is J gene, clone size, D gene, V gene, CDR3 protein, CDR3 DNA. A D gene is named only where the DNA matches it firmly. Size values are once, few and many counts, or a class for expanded clones, and some rows have none.

TRBJ2-2 | few | TRBD1 | TRBV27 | CASSLLSTGGRTGELFF | TGTGCCAGCAGTTTATTGTCGACAGGGGGGCGCACCGGGGAGCTGTTTTTT
TRBJ1-1 | - | - | TRBV19 | CASSLGGPGRTEAFF | TGTGCCAGTAGTCTGGGGGGGCCAGGACGCACTGAAGCTTTCTTT
TRBJ1-4 | - | - | TRBV19 | CASSPRQDGEKLFF | TGTGCCAGTAGTCCGCGACAGGATGGAGAAAAACTGTTTTTT
TRBJ1-1 | - | - | TRBV12-3/TRBV12-4 | CASSRTVNTEAFF | TGTGCCAGCAGCCGGACTGTGAACACTGAAGCTTTCTTT
TRBJ2-3 | - | TRBD1 | TRBV7-9 | CASSTDRGGDTQYF | TGTGCCAGCAGCACGGACAGGGGGGGAGATACGCAGTATTTT
TRBJ2-1 | - | TRBD2 | TRBV28 | CASSFGLAGEREQFF | TGTGCCAGCAGTTTCGGACTAGCGGGAGAACGGGAGCAGTTCTTC
TRBJ1-3 | - | TRBD1 | TRBV6-1 | CASSEAGGVGNTIYF | TGTGCCAGCAGTGAAGCAGGGGGCGTTGGAAACACCATATATTTT
TRBJ1-1 | - | - | TRBV4-2 | CASSPADSMNTEAFF | TGTGCCAGCAGCCCAGCGGACAGTATGAACACTGAAGCTTTCTTT
TRBJ1-4 | - | TRBD1 | TRBV5-5 | CASSSATGWGNEKLFF | TGTGCCAGCAGCTCAGCGACAGGGTGGGGCAATGAAAAACTGTTTTTT
TRBJ2-7 | - | - | TRBV28 | CASSVGTYEQYF | TGTGCCAGCAGCGTCGGAACCTACGAGCAGTACTTC
TRBJ2-7 | - | - | TRBV29-1 | CSVRVQGYEQYF | TGCAGCGTCCGGGTCCAAGGCTACGAGCAGTACTTC
TRBJ2-7 | - | - | TRBV7-2 | CASSLGWERVYEQYF | TGTGCCAGCAGCTTAGGATGGGAGCGGGTCTACGAGCAGTACTTC
TRBJ1-1 | - | TRBD1 | TRBV7-9 | CAAGQVFPEAFF | TGTGCCGCCGGACAGGTTTTCCCTGAAGCTTTCTTT
TRBJ2-3 | - | - | TRBV29-1 | CSVEENWAVADTQYF | TGCAGCGTTGAAGAAAATTGGGCAGTGGCAGATACGCAGTATTTT
TRBJ1-2 | once | - | TRBV18 | CASSPSGGVNYGYTF | TGTGCCAGCTCACCTAGTGGAGGGGTCAACTATGGCTACACCTTC
TRBJ1-2 | - | TRBD1 | TRBV12-3/TRBV12-4 | CASSTGTGWGYTF | TGTGCCAGCAGCACAGGGACAGGGTGGGGCTACACCTTC
TRBJ1-5 | - | TRBD1 | TRBV5-4 | CASSFTGTGSNQPQHF | TGTGCCAGCAGTTTTACCGGGACAGGGTCTAACCAGCCCCAGCATTTT
TRBJ2-7 | - | TRBD2 | TRBV11-2 | CASSLESSGSYEQYF | TGTGCCAGCAGCTTAGAATCTAGCGGGAGTTACGAGCAGTACTTC
TRBJ2-1 | - | - | TRBV24-1 | CATSGDRGNEQFF | TGTGCCACCAGTGGGGATAGGGGGAATGAGCAGTTCTTC
TRBJ2-3 | once | - | TRBV19 | CASSPSGAMTDTQYF | TGTGCCAGTAGTCCGTCCGGGGCCATGACAGATACGCAGTATTTT
TRBJ2-7 | - | - | TRBV19 | CASSLSGTAYEQYF | TGTGCCAGTAGTCTTAGCGGGACAGCCTACGAGCAGTACTTC
TRBJ1-1 | once | - | TRBV6-5 | CASSYSTQGNTEAFF | TGTGCCAGCAGTTACTCCACACAGGGGAACACTGAAGCTTTCTTT
TRBJ2-5 | once | - | TRBV7-9 | CASSNRDLEGGETQYF | TGTGCCAGCAGCAATCGCGACCTCGAGGGTGGAGAGACCCAGTACTTC
TRBJ2-4 | - | - | TRBV2 | CASCSGSVGNIQYF | TGTGCCAGCTGTTCGGGGTCGGTTGGCAACATTCAGTACTTC
TRBJ2-3 | - | - | TRBV28 | CASSLLVRDTQYF | TGTGCCAGCAGTTTACTAGTCAGAGATACGCAGTATTTT
TRBJ1-4 | - | - | TRBV28 | CASSGGAGINEKLFF | TGTGCCAGCAGCGGGGGGGCAGGGATTAATGAAAAACTGTTTTTT
TRBJ1-5 | few | TRBD1 | TRBV7-2 | CASSLKGASQPQHF | TGTGCCAGCAGCTTAAAGGGGGCTAGTCAGCCCCAGCATTTT
TRBJ2-7 | once | - | TRBV12-3/TRBV12-4 | CASSLLRGEQYF | TGTGCCAGCAGCCTCTTGAGGGGGGAGCAGTACTTC
TRBJ2-1 | - | TRBD2 | TRBV13 | CASSLDRRERDEQFF | TGTGCCAGCAGCTTAGATCGGCGGGAGCGGGATGAGCAGTTCTTC
TRBJ2-1 | - | - | TRBV7-2 | CASSRPGVGNEQFF | TGTGCCAGCAGCCGGCCGGGGGTGGGCAATGAGCAGTTCTTC
TRBJ2-3 | - | TRBD2 | TRBV9 | CASSVVSGSGTDTQYF | TGTGCCAGCAGCGTCGTTAGCGGGAGCGGTACAGATACGCAGTATTTT
TRBJ2-3 | - | - | TRBV12-3/TRBV12-4 | CASSLGDTQYF | TGTGCCAGCAGTTTAGGGGATACGCAGTATTTT
TRBJ2-2 | - | - | TRBV7-3 | CASSSDSRSTGELFF | TGTGCCAGCAGCTCGGACAGTAGATCCACCGGGGAGCTGTTTTTT
TRBJ1-6 | - | TRBD1 | TRBV5-1 | CASSVGQVNNSPLHF | TGCGCCAGCAGCGTCGGACAGGTGAATAATTCACCCCTCCACTTT
TRBJ1-1 | few | - | TRBV5-1 | CASSLVGENTEAFF | TGCGCCAGCAGCTTGGTCGGGGAGAACACTGAAGCTTTCTTT
TRBJ2-5 | - | TRBD1 | TRBV7-9 | CASSADRVVGETQYF | TGTGCCAGCAGCGCCGACAGGGTTGTAGGAGAGACCCAGTACTTC
TRBJ2-3 | - | - | TRBV11-3 | CASSLGLGDTQYF | TGTGCCAGCAGCTTAGGTTTGGGAGATACGCAGTATTTT
TRBJ2-6 | - | - | TRBV6-2/TRBV6-3 | CASSAGSAGANVLTF | TGTGCCAGCAGTGCCGGAAGCGCTGGGGCCAACGTCCTGACTTTC
TRBJ1-3 | - | TRBD1 | TRBV5-1 | CASSSGQGVKGNTIYF | TGCGCCAGCAGCTCGGGACAGGGGGTTAAAGGAAACACCATATATTTT
TRBJ2-3 | - | TRBD2 | TRBV5-1 | CASSLERERTDTQYF | TGCGCCAGCAGCTTGGAGCGGGAGAGGACAGATACGCAGTATTTT
TRBJ1-1 | - | TRBD1 | TRBV6-2/TRBV6-3 | CASSYPHDRAKAFF | TGTGCCAGCAGTTACCCACATGACAGGGCTAAAGCTTTCTTT
TRBJ2-4 | - | - | TRBV6-5 | CASRGLLAKNIQYF | TGTGCCAGCAGAGGACTGCTAGCCAAAAACATTCAGTACTTC
TRBJ2-3 | - | TRBD2 | TRBV4-1 | CASSQDPSGVIEATQYF | TGCGCCAGCAGCCAAGACCCTAGCGGGGTGATTGAGGCTACGCAGTATTTT
TRBJ2-7 | - | - | TRBV7-9 | CASSDALVGDEQYF | TGTGCCAGCAGCGACGCACTGGTTGGGGACGAGCAGTACTTC
TRBJ2-3 | - | TRBD2 | TRBV27 | CASQREGGTDTQYF | TGTGCCAGCCAACGGGAGGGGGGCACAGATACGCAGTATTTT
TRBJ1-6 | - | - | TRBV27 | CASSLSSTSFNSPLHF | TGTGCCAGCAGTTTATCATCGACATCCTTTAATTCACCCCTCCACTTT
TRBJ2-3 | - | - | TRBV7-9 | CASSLPRSDTQYF | TGTGCCAGCAGCTTGCCTCGGTCAGATACGCAGTATTTT
TRBJ2-3 | - | - | TRBV18 | CASSPQGRGGTDTQYF | TGTGCCAGCTCACCACAGGGTAGGGGGGGCACAGATACGCAGTATTTT
TRBJ1-4 | - | - | TRBV28 | CASSFGGAREDEKLFF | TGTGCCAGCAGTTTTGGGGGGGCGCGAGAGGATGAAAAACTGTTTTTT
TRBJ2-5 | - | TRBD2 | TRBV18 | CASSRTSGRTGETQYF | TGTGCCAGCTCTCGGACTAGCGGGAGGACGGGGGAGACCCAGTACTTC
TRBJ2-3 | - | - | TRBV12-5 | CASGANSDTQYF | TGTGCTAGTGGGGCGAACTCAGATACGCAGTATTTT